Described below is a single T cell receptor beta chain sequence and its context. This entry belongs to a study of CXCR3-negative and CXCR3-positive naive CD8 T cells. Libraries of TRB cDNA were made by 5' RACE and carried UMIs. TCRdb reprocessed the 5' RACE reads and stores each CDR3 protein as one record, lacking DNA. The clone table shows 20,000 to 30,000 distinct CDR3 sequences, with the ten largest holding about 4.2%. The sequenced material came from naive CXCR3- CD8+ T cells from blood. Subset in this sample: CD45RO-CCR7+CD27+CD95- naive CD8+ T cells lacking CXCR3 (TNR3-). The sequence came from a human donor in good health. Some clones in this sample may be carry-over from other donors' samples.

The CDR3 region is CASSSGLAPRYGYTF. This chain connects TRBV7-9 to TRBJ1-2. This CDR3 is built from 15 residues. Germline CDR1 is SEHNR and CDR2 is FQNEAQ (reference sequence).